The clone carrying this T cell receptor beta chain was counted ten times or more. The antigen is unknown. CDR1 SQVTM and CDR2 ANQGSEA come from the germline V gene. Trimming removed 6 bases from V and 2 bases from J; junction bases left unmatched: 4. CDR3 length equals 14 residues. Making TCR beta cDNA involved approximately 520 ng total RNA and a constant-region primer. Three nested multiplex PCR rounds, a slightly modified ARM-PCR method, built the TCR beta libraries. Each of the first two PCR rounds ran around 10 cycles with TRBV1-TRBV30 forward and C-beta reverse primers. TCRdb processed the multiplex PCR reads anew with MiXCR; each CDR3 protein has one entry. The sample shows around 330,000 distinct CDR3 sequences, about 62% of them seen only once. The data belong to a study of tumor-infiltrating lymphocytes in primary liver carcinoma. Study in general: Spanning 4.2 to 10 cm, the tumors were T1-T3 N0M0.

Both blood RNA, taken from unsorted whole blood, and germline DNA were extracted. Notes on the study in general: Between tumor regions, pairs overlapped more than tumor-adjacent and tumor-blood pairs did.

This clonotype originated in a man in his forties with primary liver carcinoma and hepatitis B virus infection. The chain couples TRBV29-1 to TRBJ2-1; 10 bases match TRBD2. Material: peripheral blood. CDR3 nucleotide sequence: TGCAGCGTCCTAGCGGGAGAGGCCTACAATGAGCAGTTCTTC. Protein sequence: CSVLAGEAYNEQFF.